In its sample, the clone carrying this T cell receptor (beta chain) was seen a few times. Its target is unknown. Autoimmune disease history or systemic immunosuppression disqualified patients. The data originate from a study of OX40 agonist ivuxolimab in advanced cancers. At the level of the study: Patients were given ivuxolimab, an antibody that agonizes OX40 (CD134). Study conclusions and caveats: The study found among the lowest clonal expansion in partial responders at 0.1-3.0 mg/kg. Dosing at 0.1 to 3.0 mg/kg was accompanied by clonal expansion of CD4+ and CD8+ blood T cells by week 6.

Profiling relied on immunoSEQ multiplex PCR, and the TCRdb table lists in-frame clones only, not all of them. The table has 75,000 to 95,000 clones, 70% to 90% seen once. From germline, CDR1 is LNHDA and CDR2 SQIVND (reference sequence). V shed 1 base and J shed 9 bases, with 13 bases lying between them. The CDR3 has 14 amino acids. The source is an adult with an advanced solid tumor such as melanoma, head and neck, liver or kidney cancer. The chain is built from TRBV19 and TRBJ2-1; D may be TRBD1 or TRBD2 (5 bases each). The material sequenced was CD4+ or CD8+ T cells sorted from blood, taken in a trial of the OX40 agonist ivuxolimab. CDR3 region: CASSIVSGRVEQFF. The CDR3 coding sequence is TGTGCCAGTAGTATAGTTTCAGGGCGGGTTGAGCAGTTCTTC.